These T cell receptor beta chains were read from a single sample in a study of shared clonotypes between healthy human individuals. Some clones are missing from TCRdb's copy, which holds only in-frame ones; the method was immunoSEQ multiplex PCR. The sample has 1,400,000 or so clones; roughly 98.5% are singletons. Sequencing input: naive CD4+ T cells sorted from blood. These receptors all stem from a man aged 25 to 40 in good health. CDR3s include the opening cysteine and the closing phenylalanine or tryptophan. A D gene is named only where the DNA matches it firmly. Clone size appears in some rows only: once, few, many, or a class for an expanded clone.

D gene | J gene | clone size | V gene | CDR3 protein | CDR3 DNA
- | TRBJ1-3 | once | TRBV29-1 | CSVGVTSGNTIYF | TGCAGCGTTGGTGTCACCTCTGGAAACACCATATATTTT
TRBD1 | TRBJ2-7 | - | TRBV5-1 | CASSLGQGVWEQYF | TGCGCCAGCAGCTTGGGTCAGGGGGTTTGGGAGCAGTACTTC
TRBD1 | TRBJ2-7 | - | TRBV28 | CASSLSWWGQGAEEQYF | TGTGCCAGCAGTTTATCATGGTGGGGACAGGGGGCGGAGGAGCAGTACTTC
- | TRBJ2-7 | - | TRBV28 | CASRTGYSYEQYF | TGTGCCAGCAGAACAGGGTATTCATACGAGCAGTACTTC
- | TRBJ2-2 | - | TRBV25-1 | CASSVMEAGELFF | TGTGCCAGCAGTGTGATGGAGGCCGGGGAGCTGTTTTTT
- | TRBJ2-5 | - | TRBV6-5 | CASRGAGSRRETQYF | TGTGCCAGCAGGGGAGCAGGGAGTCGCCGGGAGACCCAGTACTTC
TRBD1 | TRBJ2-7 | - | TRBV5-1 | CASSQTGGDIYEQYF | TGCGCCAGCAGCCAGACAGGGGGAGATATCTACGAGCAGTACTTC
- | TRBJ2-5 | - | TRBV2 | CASSEEDGQETQYF | TGTGCCAGCAGTGAAGAGGACGGACAAGAGACCCAGTACTTC
- | TRBJ1-3 | - | TRBV15 | CATSSVSGNTIYF | TGTGCCACCAGCTCAGTCTCTGGAAACACCATATATTTT
- | TRBJ2-7 | - | TRBV5-1 | CASSFKGYEQYF | TGCGCCAGCAGCTTCAAGGGGTACGAGCAGTACTTC
TRBD2 | TRBJ2-1 | - | TRBV28 | CASRLAGPTYNEQFF | TGTGCCAGCAGGCTAGCGGGACCCACCTACAATGAGCAGTTCTTC
TRBD1 | TRBJ2-5 | - | TRBV18 | CASSPGQGAITQYF | TGTGCCAGCTCACCAGGGCAGGGGGCCATAACCCAGTACTTC
TRBD1 | TRBJ1-5 | - | TRBV6-4 | CASSRDSFNQPQHF | TGTGCCAGCAGTAGGGACAGTTTCAATCAGCCCCAGCATTTT
TRBD2 | TRBJ2-7 | - | TRBV14 | CASSQGTSEYYEQYF | TGTGCCAGCAGCCAAGGGACTAGCGAATACTACGAGCAGTACTTC
- | TRBJ2-5 | - | TRBV7-9 | CASSALQGPRETQYF | TGTGCCAGCAGCGCCCTCCAGGGCCCACGAGAGACCCAGTACTTC
- | TRBJ2-3 | - | TRBV19 | CASSARVGGVADTQYF | TGTGCCAGTAGTGCCCGGGTGGGGGGAGTAGCAGATACGCAGTATTTT
TRBD2 | TRBJ2-7 | - | TRBV6-1 | CATSRDYFYEQYF | TGTGCCACCTCGCGGGACTACTTCTACGAGCAGTACTTC